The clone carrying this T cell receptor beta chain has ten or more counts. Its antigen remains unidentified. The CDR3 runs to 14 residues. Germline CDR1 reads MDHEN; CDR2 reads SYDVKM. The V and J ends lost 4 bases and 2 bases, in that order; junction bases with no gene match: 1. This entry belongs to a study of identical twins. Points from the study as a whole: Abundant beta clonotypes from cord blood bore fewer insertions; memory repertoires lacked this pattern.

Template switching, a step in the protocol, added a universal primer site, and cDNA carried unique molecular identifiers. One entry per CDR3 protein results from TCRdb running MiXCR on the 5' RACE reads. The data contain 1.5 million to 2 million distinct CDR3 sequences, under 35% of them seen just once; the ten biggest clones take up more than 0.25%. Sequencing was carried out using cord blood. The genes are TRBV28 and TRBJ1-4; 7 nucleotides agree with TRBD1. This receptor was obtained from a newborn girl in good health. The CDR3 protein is CASSYRGTNEKLFF. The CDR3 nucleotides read TGTGCCAGCAGTTACAGGGGCACTAATGAAAAACTGTTTTTT.